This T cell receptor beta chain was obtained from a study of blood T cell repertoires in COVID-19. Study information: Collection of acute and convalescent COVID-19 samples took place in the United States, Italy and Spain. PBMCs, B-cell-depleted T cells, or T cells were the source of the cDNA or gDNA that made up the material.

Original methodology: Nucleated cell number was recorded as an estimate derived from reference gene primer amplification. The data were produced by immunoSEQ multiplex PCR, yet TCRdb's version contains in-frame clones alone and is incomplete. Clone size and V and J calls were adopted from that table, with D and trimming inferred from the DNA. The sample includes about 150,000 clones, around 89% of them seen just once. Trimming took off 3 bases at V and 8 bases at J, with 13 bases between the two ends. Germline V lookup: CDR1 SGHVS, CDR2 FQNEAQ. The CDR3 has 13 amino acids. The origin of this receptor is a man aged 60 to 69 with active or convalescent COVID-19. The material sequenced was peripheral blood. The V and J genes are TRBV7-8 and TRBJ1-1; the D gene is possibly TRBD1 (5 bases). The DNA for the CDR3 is TGTGCCAGCAGCTTCGGACAAATAAGAGAAGCTTTCTTT. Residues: CASSFGQIREAFF.